These T cell receptor beta chains were read from a single sample in a study of shared clonotypes between healthy human individuals. Repertoires were generated with immunoSEQ multiplex PCR, while TCRdb's copy carries only in-frame clones and drops some. The table lists 950,000 to 1,200,000 clones, about 80% of them singletons, with 0.89% in the top ten. Sequencing input: memory CD4+ T cells from PBMCs. The receptors come from a young man in good health. Some clones in this sample may be carry-over from other donors' samples. The CDR3 runs from the conserved cysteine through the conserved F or W. The D gene is left open where the match is weak. Some rows mark clone size as missing; the rest say once, few, many or name a class of expanded clone.

D gene	V gene	clone size	J gene	CDR3 DNA	CDR3 protein
TRBD1	TRBV7-9	-	TRBJ1-3	TGTGCCAGCAGCTCGGGGATCAGGGGGCCGGGAAACACCATATATTTT	CASSSGIRGPGNTIYF
-	TRBV19	once	TRBJ2-7	TGTGCCAGTAGTCCGCGACCTAGCGCCCTACGCCCCCTCCAGTACTTC	CASSPRPSALRPLQYF
-	TRBV14	once	TRBJ1-1	TGTGCCAGCAGCCGAAGACTGGGGGGTTGGGACATGAACACTGAAGCTTTCTTT	CASSRRLGGWDMNTEAFF
-	TRBV5-1	-	TRBJ2-7	TGCGCCAGCAGCTTCTTGACTAGTTACGAGCAGTACTTC	CASSFLTSYEQYF
-	TRBV30	-	TRBJ2-1	TGTGCCTGGAGAGCAGGGGGGGAGTTGCTATTCTTC	CAWRAGGELLFF
-	TRBV7-8	once	TRBJ1-5	TGTGCCAGCAGCTTAGAACCAGTCCGGCAGCCCCAGCATTTT	CASSLEPVRQPQHF
TRBD2	TRBV5-4	-	TRBJ2-5	TGTGCCAGCAGTTTGAGCGGGAGGGCATTCTCTGAGACCCAGTACTTC	CASSLSGRAFSETQYF
-	TRBV27	few	TRBJ1-2	TGTGCCAGCAGTTTCCGTATTAACTATGGCTACACCTTC	CASSFRINYGYTF
-	TRBV6-6	once	TRBJ2-1	TGTGCCAGCACCGGTAGCGGTTGGGAGCAGTTCTTC	CASTGSGWEQFF
TRBD2	TRBV7-8	-	TRBJ2-1	TGTGCCATTTCTAGCGGGAGGGAGGGGCAGTTCTTC	CAISSGREGQFF
-	TRBV18	-	TRBJ2-1	TGTGCCAGCTCACAGTCCCATGGTGAGCAGTTCTTC	CASSQSHGEQFF
-	TRBV5-1	-	TRBJ2-3	TGCGCCAGCAGCTTGGGATTGTCGGTCGGGGACTCCCCCCGAAGTCGAGATACGCAGTATTTT	CASSLGLSVGDSPRSRDTQYF
-	TRBV6-5	-	TRBJ1-3	TGTGCCAGCAGTTACTCTTCAGGGACTCCTGGAAACACCATATATTTT	CASSYSSGTPGNTIYF
TRBD1	TRBV6-1	-	TRBJ1-2	TGTGCCAGCAGTGAAGGGGGACAGGGGGCAGACTATGGCTACACCTTC	CASSEGGQGADYGYTF